A selection of T cell receptor beta chains follows, all from one sample in a study of OX40 agonist ivuxolimab in advanced cancers. Data came from immunoSEQ multiplex PCR; TCRdb stores just in-frame clones and leaves some out. Seen here are 25,000 to 35,000 clones, 75% to 90% observed once, and the top ten hold about 28%. Sequenced material: CD4+ or CD8+ T cells sorted from blood, taken in a trial of the OX40 agonist ivuxolimab. These receptors were obtained from an adult with an advanced solid tumor such as melanoma, head and neck, liver or kidney cancer. CDR3s include the opening cysteine and the closing phenylalanine or tryptophan. Clone size is not always given. Where it is, it says once, few, many or a class for expanded clones.

J gene	V gene	clone size	CDR3 protein
TRBJ2-1	TRBV7-9	medium-sized	CASSLTSLDNEQFF
TRBJ1-2	TRBV6-5	.	CASSLDSFINYGYTF
TRBJ1-1	TRBV5-1	.	CASSGQSEAFF
TRBJ2-3	TRBV29-1	.	CSVEDVLGQKSTDTQYF
TRBJ2-7	TRBV11-2	.	CASSPQDSAIYEQYF
TRBJ2-1	TRBV11-3	.	CASSLKGERPNNEQFF
TRBJ2-2	TRBV9	.	CASSVGWGKWNTGELFF
TRBJ2-3	TRBV9	.	CASSAVVVEDSTGFSDTQYF
TRBJ2-7	TRBV29-1	.	CSVLGEGVSYEQYF
TRBJ2-1	TRBV9	.	CASSGPYQGYEQFF
TRBJ1-1	TRBV19	few	CASRDRGQNAEAFF
TRBJ2-1	TRBV5-1	.	CASSPLGSGGMNEQFF
TRBJ2-1	TRBV7-6	.	CASSLGNEQFF
TRBJ1-1	TRBV5-6	.	CASSFGTGPEAFF
TRBJ2-7	TRBV18	.	CASSPGGRGAHEQYF
TRBJ2-3	TRBV11-2	once	CASSLGETQYF
.	TRBV7-3	.	CASSLIGTSGSSYEQYF
TRBJ1-3	TRBV6-6	.	CASSYNGVDTIYF
TRBJ2-1	TRBV9	.	CASSPSGRARDEQFF
TRBJ2-7	TRBV15	.	CATSSDRPLGLNIYEQYF
TRBJ2-1	TRBV5-4	.	CASSSLAGGYYNEQFF
TRBJ1-6	TRBV18	.	CASSRNDRGGNSPLHF
TRBJ1-5	TRBV9	.	CASSADLMGQPQHF
TRBJ2-3	TRBV28	.	CASSLTPGDTQYF
TRBJ2-1	TRBV28	.	CASSFGPSDYNEQFF
TRBJ2-2	TRBV7-9	.	CASELPGELFF
TRBJ1-4	TRBV7-9	.	CASSSNREGSGKLFF
TRBJ2-1	TRBV27	.	CASSTLAPLRNEQFF
TRBJ2-7	TRBV30	.	CAWSVGGAENEQYF
TRBJ2-6	TRBV27	.	CASSRMPGQGPSGANVLTF
TRBJ2-7	TRBV9	.	CASSVSSFGGDEQYF
TRBJ2-5	TRBV11-1	.	CASSYSGNSGAQYF
TRBJ1-2	TRBV7-8	.	CASSLGAVGYTF
TRBJ2-7	TRBV6-6	few	CASSLYASYEQYF
TRBJ2-7	TRBV30	.	CAWSVLLGNEQYF
TRBJ1-5	TRBV29-1	.	CSVEDPRGANQPQHF
TRBJ1-1	TRBV14	few	CASSPWGNEAFF
TRBJ1-2	TRBV5-6	once	CASSRSGFGDGYTF
TRBJ1-1	TRBV4-2	.	CASSLMNTEAFF
TRBJ1-6	TRBV7-6	.	CASSLAAGYNSPLHF
TRBJ2-3	TRBV7-6	once	CASSLTGPDTQYF
TRBJ1-3	TRBV7-2	.	CASSLLGSTTYGNTIYF
TRBJ2-1	TRBV7-3	.	CASSLGGLNYNEQFF
TRBJ1-1	TRBV4-1	once	CASRGGESTEAFF
TRBJ2-5	TRBV4-1	.	CASSQSMYSGGIRQETQYF
TRBJ2-7	TRBV7-9	once	CAIMTGGAYEQYF
TRBJ1-2	TRBV2	.	CASRRPTGGTFYGYTF
TRBJ2-1	TRBV28	.	CASSFPGSGNEQFF
TRBJ2-1	TRBV6-6	.	CASRFAGEGNEQFF
TRBJ2-7	TRBV19	.	CASSAGGYEQYF
TRBJ2-1	TRBV9	.	CASSVKASGTQPYNEQFF